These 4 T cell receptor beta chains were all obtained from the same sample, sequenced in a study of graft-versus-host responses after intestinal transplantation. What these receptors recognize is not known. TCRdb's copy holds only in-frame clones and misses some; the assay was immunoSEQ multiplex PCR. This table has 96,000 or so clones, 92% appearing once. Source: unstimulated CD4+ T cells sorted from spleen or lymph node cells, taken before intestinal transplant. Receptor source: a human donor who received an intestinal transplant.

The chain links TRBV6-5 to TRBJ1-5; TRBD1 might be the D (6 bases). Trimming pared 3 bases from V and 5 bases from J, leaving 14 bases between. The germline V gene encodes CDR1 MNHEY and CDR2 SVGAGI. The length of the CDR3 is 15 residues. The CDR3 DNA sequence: TGTGCCAGCAGTTATAACAGGGCCCAAGATCAGCCCCAGCATTTT. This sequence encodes CASSYNRAQDQPQHF.

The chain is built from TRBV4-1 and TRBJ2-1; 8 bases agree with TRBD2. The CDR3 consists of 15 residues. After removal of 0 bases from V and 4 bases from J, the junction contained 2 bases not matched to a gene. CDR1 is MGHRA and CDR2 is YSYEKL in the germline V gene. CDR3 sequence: CASSQELAEYNEQFF. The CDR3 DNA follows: TGCGCCAGCAGCCAAGAACTAGCGGAGTACAATGAGCAGTTCTTC.

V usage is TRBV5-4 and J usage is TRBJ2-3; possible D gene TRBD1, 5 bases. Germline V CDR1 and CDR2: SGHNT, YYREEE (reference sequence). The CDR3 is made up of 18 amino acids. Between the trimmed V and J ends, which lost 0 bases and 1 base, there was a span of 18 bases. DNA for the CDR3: TGTGCCAGCAGCTTGGGGGGCGCAACCGCGATCGGCACAGATACGCAGTATTTT. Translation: CASSLGGATAIGTDTQYF.

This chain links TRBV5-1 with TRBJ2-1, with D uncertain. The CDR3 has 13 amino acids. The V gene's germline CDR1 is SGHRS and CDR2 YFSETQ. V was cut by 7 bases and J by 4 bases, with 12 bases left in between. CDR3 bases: TGCGCCAGCTCAGGCGATTATTACAATGAGCAGTTCTTC. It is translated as CASSGDYYNEQFF.